This T cell receptor (beta chain) is drawn from a study of post-analysis software for immune sequencing data. At the level of the study: Multiple sclerosis in the patients followed relapsing-remitting, secondary progressive and progressive-relapsing courses.

V was shortened by 5 bases and J by 3 bases, with 10 bases between the two germline ends. The CDR3 is 12 amino acids. CDR1 and CDR2 (germline): SQVTM, ANQGSEA. General study findings and limits: The authors found that F measure strongly co-clustered same-batch samples. Controls showed significantly higher normalized Chao1 diversity than did multiple sclerosis patients. Included in a set of five TRBV segments more frequent in patients than controls were TRBV5-6, TRBV5-1 and TRBV20-1.

Unique molecular identifiers had been added to the TCR beta cDNA libraries. The authors obtained approximately 540,000 cDNA molecules from approximately 1 to 10 million T cells. MiXCR, applied by TCRdb to the PCR reads, yields one record per CDR3 protein. The sample carries roughly 580,000 distinct CDR3 sequences, around 44% recorded once. A note on this clonotype: Its antigen is unknown.

This chain uses TRBV29-1 with TRBJ1-2; D is unclear. Sequenced: blood. This receptor was obtained from a girl aged 10-17 years with multiple sclerosis. CDR3 residues: CSVWRADYGYTF. The CDR3, as DNA: TGCAGCGTTTGGAGAGCAGACTATGGCTACACCTTC.